This T cell receptor beta chain was obtained from a study of shared clonotypes between healthy human individuals. Overall study findings and caveats: Read depth was anticipated to influence clonotype sharing among donors.

As concerns this clone: Its target is not known.

V lost 1 base and J lost 4, with 16 bases in between. CDR3 size: 16 residues. Germline V lookup: CDR1 MNHNS, CDR2 SASEGT. Only in-frame clones appear in the TCRdb table, and some are missing; sequencing was by immunoSEQ multiplex PCR. The profile shows about 470,000 clones, 70% to 80% of them singletons. The sequence derives from a woman between 40 and 55 years old in good health. Some clones in this sample may be carry-over from other donors' samples. The sequenced sample consisted of PBMCs. V gene TRBV6-1 combines with J gene TRBJ2-5, with D uncertain. The CDR3 bases are TGTGCCAGCAGTGAAGTTGTAGTCCGGAGTTCAGAGACCCAGTACTTC. This gives the protein CASSEVVVRSSETQYF.